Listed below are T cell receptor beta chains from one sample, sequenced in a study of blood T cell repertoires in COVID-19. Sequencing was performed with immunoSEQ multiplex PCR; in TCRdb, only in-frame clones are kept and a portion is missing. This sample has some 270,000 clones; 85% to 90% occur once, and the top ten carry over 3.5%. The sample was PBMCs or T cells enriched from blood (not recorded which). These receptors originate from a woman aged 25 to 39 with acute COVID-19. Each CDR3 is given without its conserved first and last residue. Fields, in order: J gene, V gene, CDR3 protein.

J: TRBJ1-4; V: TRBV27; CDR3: ASSLSRGLGEKLF
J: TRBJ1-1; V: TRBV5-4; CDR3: AYPDMNTEAF
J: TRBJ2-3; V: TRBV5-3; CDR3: ARSHCCPRSDISTDTQY
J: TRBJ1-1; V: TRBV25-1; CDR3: ASSVAAGMNTEAF
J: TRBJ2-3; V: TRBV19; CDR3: ASGGSGLATDTQY
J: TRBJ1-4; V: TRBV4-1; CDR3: ASSQQGPGTVNEKLF
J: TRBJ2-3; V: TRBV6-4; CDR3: ASSKLAGLEEIRGTDTQY
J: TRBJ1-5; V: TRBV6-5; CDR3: ASRETGGNQPQH
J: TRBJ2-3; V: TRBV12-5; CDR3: ASGIGEDTQY
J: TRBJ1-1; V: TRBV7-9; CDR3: ASSPQGAAGNTEAF
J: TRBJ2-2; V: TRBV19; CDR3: ASSIAGGGLANTGELF
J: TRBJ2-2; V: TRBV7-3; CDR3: ASSPTTGGGTGELF
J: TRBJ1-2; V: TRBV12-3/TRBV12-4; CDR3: ASSFGGFYGYT
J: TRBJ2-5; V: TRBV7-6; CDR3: ASSLVGTSGQETQY